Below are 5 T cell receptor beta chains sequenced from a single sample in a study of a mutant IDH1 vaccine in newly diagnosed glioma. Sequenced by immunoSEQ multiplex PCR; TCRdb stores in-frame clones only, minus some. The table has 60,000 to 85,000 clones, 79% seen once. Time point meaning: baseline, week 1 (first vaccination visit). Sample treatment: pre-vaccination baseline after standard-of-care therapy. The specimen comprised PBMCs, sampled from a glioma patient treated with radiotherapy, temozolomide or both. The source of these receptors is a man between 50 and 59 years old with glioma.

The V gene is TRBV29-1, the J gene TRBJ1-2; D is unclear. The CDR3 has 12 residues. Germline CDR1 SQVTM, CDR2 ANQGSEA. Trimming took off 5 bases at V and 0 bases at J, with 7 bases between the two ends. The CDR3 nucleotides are TGCAGCGTTCTCAGCACTAACTATGGCTACACCTTC. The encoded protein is CSVLSTNYGYTF.

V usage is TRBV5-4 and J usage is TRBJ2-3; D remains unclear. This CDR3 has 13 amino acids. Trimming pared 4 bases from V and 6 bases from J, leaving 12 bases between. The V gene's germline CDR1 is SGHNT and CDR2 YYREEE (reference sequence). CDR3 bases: TGTGCCAGCAGCGAGTCCTCCGGGGATACGCAGTATTTT. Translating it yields CASSESSGDTQYF. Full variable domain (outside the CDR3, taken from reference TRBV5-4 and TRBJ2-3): ETGVTQSPTHLIKTRGQQVTLRCSSQSGHNTVSWYQQALGQGPQFIFQYYREEENGRGNFPPRFSGLQFPNYSSELNVNALELDDSALYLCASSESSGDTQYFGPGTRLTVL.

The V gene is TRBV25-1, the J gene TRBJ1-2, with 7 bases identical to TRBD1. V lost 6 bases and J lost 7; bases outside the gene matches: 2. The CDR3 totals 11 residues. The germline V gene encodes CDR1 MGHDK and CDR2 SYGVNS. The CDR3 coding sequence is TGTGCCAGCAGGACAGGGTTTGGCTACACCTTC. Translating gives CASRTGFGYTF.

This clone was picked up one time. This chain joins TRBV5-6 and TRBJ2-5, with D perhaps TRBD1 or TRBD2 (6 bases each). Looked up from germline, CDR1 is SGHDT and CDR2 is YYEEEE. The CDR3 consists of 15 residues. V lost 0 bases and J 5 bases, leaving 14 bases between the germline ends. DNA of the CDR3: TGTGCCAGCAGCTTGGGAGTCGGGGGCTGGGAGACCCAGTACTTC. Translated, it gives CASSLGVGGWETQYF. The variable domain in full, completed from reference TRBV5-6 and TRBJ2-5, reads DAGVTQSPTHLIKTRGQQVTLRCSPKSGHDTVSWYQQALGQGPQFIFQYYEEEERQRGNFPDRFSGHQFPNYSSELNVNALLLGDSALYLCASSLGVGGWETQYFGPGTRLLVL.

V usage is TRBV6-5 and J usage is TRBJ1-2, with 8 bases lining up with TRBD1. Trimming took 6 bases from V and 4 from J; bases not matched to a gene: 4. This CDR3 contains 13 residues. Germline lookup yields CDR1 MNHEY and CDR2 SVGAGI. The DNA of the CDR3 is TGTGCCAGCAGCGACAGGGGCGGCTATGGCTACACCTTC. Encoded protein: CASSDRGGYGYTF.